A single sample is the source of the 18 T cell receptor beta chains below, sequenced in a study of blood T cell repertoires in COVID-19. Here immunoSEQ multiplex PCR was the method, and the copy in TCRdb shows in-frame clones only, minus some. This table holds about 87,000 clones, roughly nine tenths found once. Sequenced input: peripheral blood. The receptor source for this set is an elderly woman with active COVID-19.

This clone was counted a few times. The CDR3 DNA reads TGTGCCAGCAGCAAGGGAAGGGAGGCGAGCCAGCCCCAGCATTTT. Protein: CASSKGREASQPQHF. The chain is built from TRBV21-1 and TRBJ1-5. TRBV21-1 is given as a pseudogene. The CDR3 has 15 amino acids.

The chain recombines TRBV18 with TRBJ1-2; D perhaps matches TRBD1 (5 bases). Germline V gene lookup returns CDR1 KGHSH and CDR2 LQKENI. Trimming took 3 bases from V and 1 from J, leaving 12 bases between them. The CDR3 is 15 amino acids. The CDR3 is CASSPFAGRNYGYTF. The CDR3 DNA follows: TGTGCCAGCTCACCGTTTGCGGGGCGTAACTATGGCTACACCTTC.

J is TRBJ2-7 and V is TRBV6-6; 9 positions match TRBD1. CDR3 length equals 14 residues. The V gene end was trimmed by 4 bases and the J gene end by 3 bases; junction bases not matched to a gene: 4. Germline CDR1 reads MNHNY; CDR2 reads SVGAGI (reference sequence). The CDR3: CASSSRDRDYEQYF. The CDR3 region has the DNA TGTGCCAGCAGTTCCCGGGACAGGGACTACGAGCAGTACTTC.

The rearrangement joins TRBV27 to TRBJ2-1; 9 bases agree with TRBD1. Germline V lookup: CDR1 MNHEY, CDR2 SMNVEV (reference sequence). The CDR3 length is 15 residues. V dropped 3 bases and J dropped 4; count of bases not matched to a gene: 4. The CDR3 nucleotides read TGTGCCAGCAGTTTCTCAGGGACAGGGTACAATGAGCAGTTCTTC. Protein product: CASSFSGTGYNEQFF.

This chain joins TRBV5-4 and TRBJ2-3, with unresolved D. The length of the CDR3 is 14 residues. The V end lost 3 bases, the J end lost 3 bases, and 11 bases lay between the germline ends. CDR1 is SGHNT and CDR2 is YYREEE in the germline V gene (reference sequence). CDR3 loop: CASSSNLETDTQYF. The CDR3 DNA sequence: TGTGCCAGCAGCTCCAATCTGGAGACAGATACGCAGTATTTT.

V is TRBV28 and J is TRBJ1-1, with TRBD1 matching over 7 bases. Trimming at V came to 2 bases and at J to 8 bases, leaving 14 bases not matched to a gene. CDR3 length: 16 amino acids. Per germline, CDR1 MDHEN and CDR2 SYDVKM. The CDR3 reads CASSLPQSSLTGEAFF. CDR3 DNA sequence: TGTGCCAGCAGTTTACCCCAATCTTCACTGACAGGGGAAGCTTTCTTT.

This clone was found a few times. The V and J genes are TRBV2 and TRBJ2-2; TRBD1 might be the D (5 bases). The CDR3 runs to 14 residues. V shed 6 bases and J shed 1 base, with 9 bases lying between them. Per germline, CDR1 SNHLY and CDR2 FYNNEI. The CDR3 loop is CASSRQRNTGELFF. For the CDR3, the DNA is TGTGCCAGCAGCAGACAGAGGAACACCGGGGAGCTGTTTTTT.

The genes are TRBV28 and TRBJ1-2; 7 bases line up with TRBD1. Germline lookup yields CDR1 MDHEN and CDR2 SYDVKM. This CDR3 is built from 12 residues. Unmatched junction bases numbered 3, after V lost 8 bases and J lost 3 bases. CDR3 sequence reads: CASWDRDYGYTF. The CDR3 DNA is TGTGCCAGCTGGGACAGAGACTATGGCTACACCTTC.

This clone was seen a single time. The genes are TRBV7-3 and TRBJ2-6; 7 positions agree with TRBD1. Germline V gene data show CDR1 as SGHTA and CDR2 as FQGTGA. The ends lost 5 bases at V and 1 base at J; junction bases unmatched: 11. There are 18 residues in the CDR3. The CDR3 loop is CASSPQTGRISGANVLTF. In DNA, the CDR3 is TGTGCCAGCAGCCCTCAGACAGGGAGAATTTCTGGGGCCAACGTCCTGACTTTC.

A single count supports this clone. The chain uses TRBV7-2 and TRBJ2-4; maybe TRBD2 (5 bases). The CDR3 extends over 14 amino acids. Germline lookup yields CDR1 SGHTA and CDR2 FQGNSA. V was pared by 0 bases and J by 9 bases, with 12 bases between. In DNA form, the CDR3 reads TGTGCCAGCAGCTTAGCCGGGCCTGGGAGCATTCAGTACTTC. Amino acids: CASSLAGPGSIQYF.

The V call is TRBV5-6, the J call TRBJ2-7, with a tentative D call TRBD2 (6 bases). The CDR3 is 13 amino acids. Trimming cost V 6 bases and J 2 bases, with 12 bases left between them. The V gene's germline CDR1 is SGHDT and CDR2 YYEEEE. The CDR3 DNA sequence: TGTGCCAGCAACCTCGGGGGACCCTACGAGCAGTACTTC. This encodes CASNLGGPYEQYF.

The chain recombines TRBV28 with TRBJ1-6, with D perhaps TRBD1 (6 bases). The CDR3 is 14 residues long. Germline CDR1 reads MDHEN; CDR2 reads SYDVKM. V was shortened by 6 bases and J by 6 bases, with 12 bases between the two germline ends. The CDR3 is CASRSVQGNSPLHF. In nucleotides, the CDR3 is TGTGCCAGCAGGTCTGTACAGGGTAATTCACCCCTCCACTTT.

The V gene is TRBV6-5, the J gene TRBJ2-7, with D possibly matching TRBD2 (5 bases). The V and J ends lost 6 bases and 0 bases respectively, with 15 bases between them. Germline V CDR1 and CDR2: MNHEY, SVGAGI. The CDR3 spans 15 residues. The CDR3 loop reads CASRAVSRDSYEQYF. CDR3 bases: TGTGCCAGCAGGGCGGTCAGCCGGGACTCCTACGAGCAGTACTTC.

The genes are TRBV10-3 and TRBJ2-6, with 11 bases identical to TRBD1. The germline V gene has CDR1 ENHRY and CDR2 SYGVKD. This CDR3 spans 18 amino acids. J lost 2 bases, V lost 7 bases, and 10 bases had no gene match. The CDR3 DNA follows: TGTGCCATCAAAATGGTTGGACAGGGGGCGACTGGGGCCAACGTCCTGACTTTC. Translating it yields CAIKMVGQGATGANVLTF.

The V call is TRBV4-3, the J call TRBJ2-1; 11 bases match TRBD2. The CDR3 totals 15 residues. CDR1 is LGHNA and CDR2 is YSLEER in the germline V gene. V gave up 1 base and J gave up 8 bases; unmatched junction bases: 4. CDR3 in amino acids: CASSQASGRLDEQFF. The CDR3 DNA is TGCGCCAGCAGCCAAGCTAGCGGGAGGCTCGATGAGCAGTTCTTC.

The chain links TRBV5-6 to TRBJ1-4, with D maybe TRBD1 (6 bases). The V end was cut by 1 base, the J end by 11 bases, with 9 bases between. The CDR3 consists of 12 residues. The germline V gene has CDR1 SGHDT and CDR2 YYEEEE. The CDR3 protein is CASSLLGGKLFF. The CDR3 coding sequence is TGTGCCAGCAGCTTGCTAGGGGGTAAACTGTTTTTT.

This chain uses TRBV28 with TRBJ1-3; D unresolved. The CDR3 totals 15 residues. The germline V and J ends were trimmed by 2 bases and 0 bases, with 8 bases remaining between them. Germline V lookup: CDR1 MDHEN, CDR2 SYDVKM. The CDR3 coding sequence is TGTGCCAGCAGTTTAGGGCAGAGCTCTGGAAACACCATATATTTT. This codes for CASSLGQSSGNTIYF.

This clone has just one count. The chain joins TRBV28 to TRBJ1-5; TRBD1 agrees at 7 bases. CDR3 length: 15 residues. With V trimmed by 6 bases and J by 5 bases, 10 bases remained unmatched. Looked up from germline, CDR1 is MDHEN and CDR2 is SYDVKM. CDR3 protein: CASSPTGLGDQPQHF. The CDR3 bases are TGTGCCAGCAGCCCGACAGGGCTCGGGGATCAGCCCCAGCATTTT. The complete variable domain, with remaining parts taken from reference TRBV28 and TRBJ1-5, reads DVKVTQSSRYLVKRTGEKVFLECVQDMDHENMFWYRQDPGLGLRLIYFSYDVKMKEKGDIPEGYSVSREKKERFSLILESASTNQTSMYLCASSPTGLGDQPQHFGDGTRLSIL.